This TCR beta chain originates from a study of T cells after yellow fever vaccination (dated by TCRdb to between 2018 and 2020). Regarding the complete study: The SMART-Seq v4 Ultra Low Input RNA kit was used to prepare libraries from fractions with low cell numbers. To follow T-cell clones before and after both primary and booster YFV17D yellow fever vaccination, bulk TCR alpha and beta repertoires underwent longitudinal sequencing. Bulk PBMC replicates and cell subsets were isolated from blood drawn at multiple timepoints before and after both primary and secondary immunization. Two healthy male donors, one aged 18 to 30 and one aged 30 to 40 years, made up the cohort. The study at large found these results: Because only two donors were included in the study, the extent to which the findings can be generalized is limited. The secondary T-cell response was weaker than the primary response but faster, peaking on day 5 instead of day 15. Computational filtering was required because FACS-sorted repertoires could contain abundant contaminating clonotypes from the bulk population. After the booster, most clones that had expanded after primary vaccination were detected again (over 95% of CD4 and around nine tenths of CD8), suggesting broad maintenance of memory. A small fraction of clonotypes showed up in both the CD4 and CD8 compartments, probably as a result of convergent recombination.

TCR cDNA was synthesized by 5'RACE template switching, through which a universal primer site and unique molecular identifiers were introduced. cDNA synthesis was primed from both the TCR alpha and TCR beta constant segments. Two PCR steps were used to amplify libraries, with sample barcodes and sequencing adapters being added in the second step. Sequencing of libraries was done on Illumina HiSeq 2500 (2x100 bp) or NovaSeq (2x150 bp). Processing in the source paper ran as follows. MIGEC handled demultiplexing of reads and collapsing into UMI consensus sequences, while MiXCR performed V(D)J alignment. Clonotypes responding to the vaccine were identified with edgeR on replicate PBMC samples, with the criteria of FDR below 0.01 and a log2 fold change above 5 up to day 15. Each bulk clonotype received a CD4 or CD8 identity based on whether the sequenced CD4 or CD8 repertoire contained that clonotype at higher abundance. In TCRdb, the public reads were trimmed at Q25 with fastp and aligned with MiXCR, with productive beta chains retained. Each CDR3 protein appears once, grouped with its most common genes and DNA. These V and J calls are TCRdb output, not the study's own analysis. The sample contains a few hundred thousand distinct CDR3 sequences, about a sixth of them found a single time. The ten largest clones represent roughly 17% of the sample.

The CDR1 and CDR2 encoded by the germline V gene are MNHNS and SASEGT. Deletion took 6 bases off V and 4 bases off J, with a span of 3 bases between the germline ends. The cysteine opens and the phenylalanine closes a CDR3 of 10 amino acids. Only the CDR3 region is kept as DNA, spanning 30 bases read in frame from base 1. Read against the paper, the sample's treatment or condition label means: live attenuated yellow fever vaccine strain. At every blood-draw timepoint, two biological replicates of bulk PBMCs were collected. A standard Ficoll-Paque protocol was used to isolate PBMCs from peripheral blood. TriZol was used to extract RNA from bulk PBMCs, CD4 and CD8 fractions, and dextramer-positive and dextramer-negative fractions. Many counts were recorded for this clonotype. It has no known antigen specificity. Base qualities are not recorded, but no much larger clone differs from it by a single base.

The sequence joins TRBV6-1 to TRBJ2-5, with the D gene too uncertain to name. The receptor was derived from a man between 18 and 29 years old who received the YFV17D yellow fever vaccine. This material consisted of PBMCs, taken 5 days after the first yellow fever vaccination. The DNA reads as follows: TGTGCCAGCAGAATAGAGACCCAGTACTTC. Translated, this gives CASRIETQYF.